Shown below are 11 T cell receptor beta chains from a single sample sequenced in a study of blood T cell repertoires in COVID-19. Repertoires were generated with immunoSEQ multiplex PCR, while TCRdb's copy carries only in-frame clones and drops some. The table shows 65,000 to 75,000 clones, with 70% to 90% occurring only once. The source material was peripheral blood. Receptor source: a man over 45 with active COVID-19.

The rearrangement links TRBV24-1 to TRBJ2-5, with TRBD1 matching over 9 bases. From germline, CDR1 is KGHDR and CDR2 SFDVKD. The V gene end was trimmed by 3 bases and the J gene end by 6 bases; junction bases not matched to a gene: 7. CDR3 length: 15 amino acids. CDR3 loop: CATSDKGQGYKTQYF. The CDR3 DNA sequence: TGTGCCACCAGTGATAAGGGACAGGGATACAAGACCCAGTACTTC.

The V call is TRBV15, the J call TRBJ2-7; 7 nucleotides match TRBD1. CDR3 length: 14 residues. Germline V gene sequence: CDR1 LNHNV, CDR2 YYDKDF (reference sequence). With 4 bases clipped from V and 5 bases from J, the junction kept 8 bases outside the gene matches. As DNA, the CDR3 is TGTGCCACCAGCATAGGGGGCTCGGGGCACGAGCAGTACTTC. The encoded protein is CATSIGGSGHEQYF.

The chain combines TRBV9 with TRBJ2-2; D is ambiguous. The V gene lost 4 bases and the J gene lost 6 bases, with 10 bases spanning the gap. This CDR3 is 13 amino acids long. Germline assignment: CDR1 SGDLS and CDR2 YYNGEE. The CDR3, as DNA: TGTGCCAGCAGCCCCATAACGGCCGGGGAGCTGTTTTTT. Protein product: CASSPITAGELFF.

The rearrangement joins TRBV5-1 to TRBJ1-1, with D perhaps TRBD1 (6 bases). V was cut by 2 bases and J by 4 bases, with 9 bases left in between. This CDR3 region has 13 residues. Germline CDR1 SGHRS, CDR2 YFSETQ. CDR3 protein: CASSFTGSTEAFF. Written as DNA, the CDR3 is TGCGCCAGCAGCTTTACAGGGTCCACTGAAGCTTTCTTT.

V usage is TRBV18 and J usage is TRBJ1-4, with 9 bases fitting TRBD1. CDR3 length: 14 amino acids. Germline-derived CDR1 and CDR2 are KGHSH and LQKENI. J gave up 5 bases and V 10 bases, and 8 bases lay outside the gene matches. CDR3 DNA: TGTGCCACCAGAACCGGGACAGGGAATGAAAAACTGTTTTTT. Its protein product is CATRTGTGNEKLFF. The full variable domain, rest sourced from reference TRBV18 and TRBJ1-4, is NAGVMQNPRHLVRRRGQEARLRCSPMKGHSHVYWYRQLPEEGLKFMVYLQKENIIDESGMPKERFSAEFPKEGPSILRIQQVVRGDSAAYFCATRTGTGNEKLFFGSGTQLSVL.

The CDR3 sequence: CASSSTPGNTIYF. Written as DNA, the CDR3 is TGTGCCAGCAGCTCGACACCTGGAAACACCATATATTTT. J is TRBJ1-3 and V is TRBV5-4, with D hard to call. The CDR3 totals 13 residues. V was pared by 3 bases and J by 2 bases, with 6 bases between. Germline V gene data show CDR1 as SGHNT and CDR2 as YYREEE (reference sequence).

This clone occurred once. The J gene is TRBJ2-3, the V gene TRBV7-9, with 7 positions matching TRBD2. This CDR3 comprises 15 residues. Germline V CDR1 and CDR2: SEHNR, FQNEAQ (reference sequence). V lost 3 bases and J lost 1; bases outside the gene matches: 4. CDR3 in amino acids: CASSFWSGGTDTQYF. The CDR3 coding sequence is TGTGCCAGCAGCTTTTGGAGCGGGGGCACAGATACGCAGTATTTT.

The chain joins TRBV7-9 to TRBJ2-5; 12 positions agree with TRBD2. Germline values: CDR1 SEHNR, CDR2 FQNEAQ (reference sequence). CDR3 length equals 15 residues. J gave up 4 bases and V 2 bases, and 2 bases lay outside the gene matches. The DNA of the CDR3 is TGTGCCAGCAGCTTACTAGCGGGAGGGGGAGAGACCCAGTACTTC. This sequence encodes CASSLLAGGGETQYF.

V is TRBV2 and J is TRBJ1-1; 7 bases agree with TRBD1. The V and J ends lost 2 bases and 8 bases, in that order; junction bases with no gene match: 14. Per the germline V gene, CDR1 is SNHLY and CDR2 is FYNNEI. This CDR3 has 16 amino acids. CDR3: CASSERPGAGGAEAFF. The DNA for the CDR3 is TGTGCCAGCAGTGAACGGCCGGGGGCAGGGGGAGCAGAAGCTTTCTTT.

This chain uses TRBV6-6 with TRBJ1-5; perhaps TRBD1 as D (5 bases). Trimming left V 5 bases short and J 0 bases short, with 17 bases between. The CDR3 covers 17 residues. Germline V gene lookup returns CDR1 MNHNY and CDR2 SVGAGI (reference sequence). The CDR3 region is CASSRWAGTNSNQPQHF. CDR3 in DNA: TGTGCCAGCAGTAGATGGGCAGGGACTAATAGCAATCAGCCCCAGCATTTT.

The chain uses TRBV6-5 and TRBJ1-2; 8 bases line up with TRBD1. V lost 2 bases, J lost 4 bases, and 6 bases stayed unmatched. Germline V gene lookup returns CDR1 MNHEY and CDR2 SVGAGI. The CDR3 is made up of 15 amino acids. CDR3 sequence reads: CASSYAGQGGYGYTF. In DNA form, the CDR3 reads TGTGCCAGCAGTTACGCTGGACAGGGTGGCTATGGCTACACCTTC.